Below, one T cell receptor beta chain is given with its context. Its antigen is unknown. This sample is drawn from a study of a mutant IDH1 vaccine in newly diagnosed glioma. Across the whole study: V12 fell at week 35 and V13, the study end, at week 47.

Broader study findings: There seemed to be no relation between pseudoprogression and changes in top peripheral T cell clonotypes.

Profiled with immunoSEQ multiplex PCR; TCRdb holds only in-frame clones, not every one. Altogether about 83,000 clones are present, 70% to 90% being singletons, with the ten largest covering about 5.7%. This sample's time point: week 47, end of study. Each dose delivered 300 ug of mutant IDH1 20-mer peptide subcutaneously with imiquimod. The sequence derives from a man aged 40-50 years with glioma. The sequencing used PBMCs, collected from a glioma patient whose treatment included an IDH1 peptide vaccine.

The CDR3 nucleotides are TGTGCCAGCAGTTACTCTCTATTTAGCACAGATACGCAGTATTTT. Its protein product is CASSYSLFSTDTQYF. This sequence joins TRBV6-6 and TRBJ2-3; D unclear. V was clipped by 0 bases and J by 0 bases, with 7 bases between them. The CDR3 extends over 15 amino acids. Per germline, CDR1 MNHNY and CDR2 SVGAGI (reference sequence).